This T cell receptor (beta chain) is drawn from a study of blood T cell repertoires in COVID-19. Study at large: Sites across the United States, Italy and Spain contributed samples from acute and convalescent COVID-19. The cDNA or gDNA used as material had been derived from T cells, B-cell-depleted T cells, or PBMCs.

Participants, roughly 18 to 89 years old, spanned fewer than 30 US areas. Participant-reported clinical history was the basis for cohort assignment. Sequencing used immunoSEQ multiplex PCR; TCRdb keeps in-frame clones, though not all of them. The repertoire holds some 200,000 clones, with 84% as singletons. V dropped 2 bases and J dropped 4; count of bases not matched to a gene: 8. CDR1 is SGHAT, CDR2 FQNNGV, per germline. CDR3 size: 17 residues. This clonotype was obtained from a man in his forties who had recovered from COVID-19. The genes are TRBV11-2 and TRBJ2-2, with TRBD2 matching 9 bases. Sequencing input: PBMCs or T cells enriched from blood (not recorded which). As DNA, the CDR3 is TGTGCCAGCAGCTTATGGTACGGCGGGGGGGCCACCGGGGAGCTGTTTTTT. Its translation: CASSLWYGGGATGELFF.